Reported below is one TCR beta chain. This record comes from a study of regulatory T cells in long-lasting Graves disease. At the level of the study: Persistent cases took antithyroid drugs over 5 years and stayed TSH receptor antibody positive.

TCR beta libraries were built with iRepertoire HTBI primers and Arm-PCR of CDR3 regions. TCRdb ran MiXCR on the multiplex PCR reads and lists one entry per CDR3 protein. This sample yields about half a million distinct CDR3 sequences, of which 20% to 25% are seen a single time; about an eighth belongs to the top ten. The time point denotes: persistent/refractory GD, antithyroid drugs over 5 years with positive TRAb. With RNA extracted from PBMCs as input, the TCR library was made. Germline loops: CDR1 MNHEY, CDR2 SVGAGI. V trimming: 4 bases; J trimming: 11 bases; junction bases outside the gene matches: 11. The CDR3 spans 15 residues.

The sequence was obtained from a female donor with Graves disease. The starting material was peripheral blood mononuclear cells (PBMCs), obtained when the disease was refractory, from a patient treated with antithyroid drugs. The chain carries TRBV6-5 and TRBJ1-5; TRBD1 matches at 10 bases. CDR3 nucleotide sequence: TGTGCCAGCAGTTCGACGGGACAGGGGCCCCGAACCCAGCATTTT. This gives the protein CASSSTGQGPRTQHF.